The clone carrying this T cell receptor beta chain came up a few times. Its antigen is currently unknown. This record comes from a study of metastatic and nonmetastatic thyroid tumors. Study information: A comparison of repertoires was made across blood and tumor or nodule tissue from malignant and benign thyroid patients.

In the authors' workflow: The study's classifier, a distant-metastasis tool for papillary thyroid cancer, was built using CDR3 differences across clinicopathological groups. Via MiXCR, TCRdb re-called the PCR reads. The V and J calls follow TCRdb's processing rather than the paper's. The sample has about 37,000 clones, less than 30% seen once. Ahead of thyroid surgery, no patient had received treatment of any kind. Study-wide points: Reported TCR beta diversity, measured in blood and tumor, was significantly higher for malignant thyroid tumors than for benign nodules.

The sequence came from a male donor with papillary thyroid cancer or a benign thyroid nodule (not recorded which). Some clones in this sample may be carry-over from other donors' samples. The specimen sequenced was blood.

DNA for the CDR3: TGTGCCAGCAGTTACTCAAAGGGGATGAGGAACACTGAAGCTTTCTTT. The encoded protein is CASSYSKGMRNTEAFF. The chain employs TRBV6-5 and TRBJ1-1, with D possibly matching TRBD1 (5 bases). CDR1 is MNHEY, CDR2 SVGAGI, per germline. The V end lost 0 bases, the J end lost 1 base, and 12 bases lay between the germline ends. This CDR3 spans 16 amino acids.